This T cell receptor (beta chain) was identified during a study of a mutant IDH1 vaccine in newly diagnosed glioma. Time point in this sample: week 5, during vaccination. A single vaccine dose contained 300 ug of mutant IDH1 20-mer peptide, and topical imiquimod was used with it. To note about this clone: As yet, its antigen is unknown.

Repertoires were generated with immunoSEQ multiplex PCR, while TCRdb's copy carries only in-frame clones and drops some. This table has about 51,000 clones, 78% appearing once. The CDR3 is 18 amino acids. Germline loops: CDR1 PRHDT, CDR2 FYEKMQ (reference sequence). J was trimmed by 4 bases and V by 4 bases; bases with no gene match: 9. The sample here was PBMCs, taken from a glioma patient whose treatment included an IDH1 peptide vaccine. The J gene is TRBJ2-3, the V gene TRBV13; 15 bases agree with TRBD2. The sequence derives from a woman between 40 and 50 years old with glioma. CDR3 nucleotides: TGTGCCAGCAGCTCCACCCGGACTAGCGGGGGGGAGGCAGATACGCAGTATTTT. Protein product: CASSSTRTSGGEADTQYF.